The 5 T cell receptor beta chains given below trace back to one sample, sequenced in a study of blood T cell repertoires in COVID-19. Assay: immunoSEQ multiplex PCR; the TCRdb copy retains only in-frame clones and omits some. This sample has over 120,000 clones, with nearly 80% found just once. Sequencing input: PBMCs or T cells enriched from blood (not recorded which). The origin of the receptors is a woman between 50 and 59 years old who had recovered from COVID-19.

This clone was detected a few times. V is TRBV6-5 and J is TRBJ1-1; 9 bases align to TRBD1. CDR1 is MNHEY and CDR2 is SVGAGI in the germline V gene. The CDR3 contains 15 residues. The V gene end was trimmed by 4 bases and the J gene end by 5 bases; junction bases not matched to a gene: 8. CDR3 protein: CASSLTGGFVTEAFF. CDR3 coding DNA: TGTGCCAGCAGTTTGACAGGGGGTTTTGTAACTGAAGCTTTCTTT.

The chain links TRBV27 to TRBJ2-1; D perhaps matches TRBD2 (7 bases). The germline CDR1 and CDR2 sequences are MNHEY and SMNVEV (reference sequence). V lost 7 bases and J lost 2, with 12 bases in between. The CDR3 length is 14 residues. The CDR3 loop is CASKGGPPYNEQFF. In DNA, the CDR3 is TGTGCCAGCAAGGGGGGGCCCCCCTACAATGAGCAGTTCTTC.

The chain couples TRBV13 to TRBJ2-7; 8 bases match TRBD1. Looked up from germline, CDR1 is PRHDT and CDR2 is FYEKMQ (reference sequence). V was pared by 4 bases and J by 3 bases, with 8 bases of the junction left unmatched. The CDR3 runs 15 residues. CDR3 residues: CASSSQDRAIYEQYF. CDR3 nucleotides: TGTGCCAGCAGCTCTCAGGACAGGGCAATCTACGAGCAGTACTTC.

The rearrangement joins TRBV19 to TRBJ2-1, with 10 bases aligning to TRBD1. Germline CDR1 reads LNHDA; CDR2 reads SQIVND (reference sequence). CDR3 length: 16 residues. The junction had 8 bases not matched to a gene; V was cut back by 1 base and J by 8 bases. The CDR3 loop reads CASSIGRDRGRDEQFF. The CDR3 nucleotides are TGTGCCAGTAGTATAGGCCGGGACAGGGGTCGGGATGAGCAGTTCTTC.

J is TRBJ2-5 and V is TRBV6-5; 8 bases fit TRBD2. The length of the CDR3 is 15 residues. V was clipped by 6 bases and J by 4 bases; unmatched bases: 10. Per germline, CDR1 MNHEY and CDR2 SVGAGI. The CDR3 is CASSHTSGGAETQYF. Here the CDR3 DNA reads TGTGCCAGCAGCCACACTAGCGGAGGGGCAGAGACCCAGTACTTC.